This passage covers 29 T cell receptor beta chains from one sample sequenced in a study of T-cell reconstitution after alpha-beta-depleted transplantation in children. The TCRbeta library was prepared with unique molecular identifiers. TCRdb recomputed calls from the PCR reads with MiXCR, one row per CDR3 protein. The data contain about 500,000 distinct CDR3 sequences, roughly an eighth of them singletons. This material consisted of PBMCs, mostly from graft donor cells, taken 180 days after TCRalphabeta/CD19-depleted stem cell transplant. The source of these receptors is a female patient aged 2-10 years who had a stem cell transplant for aplastic anemia, so the T cells may come from the graft donor.

The chain employs TRBV18 and TRBJ1-1; weak D call: TRBD1 (6 bases). This CDR3 region has 16 residues. The V gene lost 3 bases and the J gene lost 1 base, with 15 bases spanning the gap. Looked up from germline, CDR1 is KGHSH and CDR2 is LQKENI. CDR3 bases: TGTGCCAGCTCACCGGTCCGGGGGCAACGGAACACTGAAGCTTTCTTT. Its protein product is CASSPVRGQRNTEAFF.

This clonotype was seen at least ten times. This chain uses TRBV19 with TRBJ1-5; weak D call: TRBD1 (5 bases). The CDR3 sequence is 15 residues long. V gave up 3 bases and J gave up 0 bases, with 9 bases separating them. CDR1 is LNHDA, CDR2 SQIVND, per germline (reference sequence). CDR3 DNA sequence: TGTGCCAGTAGTATGGGACCTTATAGCAATCAGCCCCAGCATTTT. It codes for CASSMGPYSNQPQHF.

This clonotype was counted only a few times. V and J are TRBV4-1 and TRBJ2-1; TRBD2 might be the D (5 bases). Trimming stripped 2 bases from V and 1 base from J, with 12 bases between. Germline CDR1 and CDR2: MGHRA and YSYEKL. This CDR3 spans 16 amino acids. CDR3 in amino acids: CASSQPGSASYNEQFF. CDR3 DNA: TGCGCCAGCAGCCAACCCGGTAGCGCGTCCTACAATGAGCAGTTCTTC.

This chain links TRBV18 with TRBJ2-7, with D perhaps given as TRBD1 or TRBD2 (5 bases each). Looked up from germline, CDR1 is KGHSH and CDR2 is LQKENI. This CDR3 is built from 16 residues. The V gene lost 3 bases and the J gene lost 3 bases, with 18 bases spanning the gap. CDR3 sequence (DNA): TGTGCCAGCTCACCTCAGGGAGCAGGGATGTTCTACGAGCAGTACGTC. This translates into CASSPQGAGMFYEQYV.

There are a few counts of this clonotype. J is TRBJ2-1 and V is TRBV6-1, with a possible D match to TRBD1 (6 bases). V was trimmed by 2 bases and J by 6 bases, leaving 17 bases between them. CDR3 size: 16 residues. Germline-derived CDR1 and CDR2 are MNHNS and SASEGT. In DNA form, the CDR3 reads TGTGCCAGCAGTGAAACCATACCACCCAGGGGCAATGAGCAGTTCTTC. Its protein is CASSETIPPRGNEQFF.

The genes are TRBV20-1 and TRBJ2-1; D may correspond to TRBD1 or TRBD2 (5 bases each). This CDR3 region has 14 residues. Trimming removed 3 bases at V and 6 bases at J, with 15 bases between. From germline, CDR1 is DFQATT and CDR2 SNEGSKA (reference sequence). The CDR3 region is CSASRGVPPNEQFF. CDR3 sequence (DNA): TGCAGTGCTAGTAGGGGAGTCCCCCCCAATGAGCAGTTCTTC.

A word on this clonotype: This CDR3 is missing its conserved last phenylalanine or tryptophan, likely due to a read error. The rearrangement joins TRBV7-2 to TRBJ2-5, with D possibly being TRBD1 or TRBD2 (5 bases each). Trimming shortened V by 1 base and J by 1 base, and 10 bases separated the two germline ends. Germline V gene data show CDR1 as SGHTA and CDR2 as FQGNSA. CDR3 size: 15 residues. CDR3 in DNA: TGTGCCAGCAGCTTAGTATTGGGGGTCCAAGAGACCCAGTACTTG. It codes for CASSLVLGVQETQYL.

This clonotype was counted ten times or more. Here the CDR3 reads CSARKAGYTGELFF. CDR3 coding DNA: TGCAGTGCTAGAAAAGCGGGTTACACCGGGGAGCTGTTTTTT. V and J are TRBV20-1 and TRBJ2-2, with a possible D match to TRBD2 (6 bases). There are 14 residues in the CDR3. The V gene's germline CDR1 is DFQATT and CDR2 SNEGSKA (reference sequence). Trimming took 2 bases from V and 3 from J, leaving 10 bases between them.

This clonotype was found a few times. The genes are TRBV10-3 and TRBJ2-3; D possibly corresponds to TRBD2 (6 bases). The germline gives CDR1 ENHRY, CDR2 SYGVKD. Trimming took 0 bases from V and 2 from J, leaving 9 bases between them. The CDR3 has 15 residues. CDR3 DNA: TGTGCCATCAGTGAGTCTAGCGGAGACACAGATACGCAGTATTTT. It codes for CAISESSGDTDTQYF.

There are a few counts of this clonotype. This chain joins TRBV5-1 and TRBJ2-1, with 7 positions matching TRBD2. Germline V gives CDR1 SGHRS, CDR2 YFSETQ. CDR3 length equals 15 residues. V shed 3 bases and J 7 bases; nucleotides not matched to a gene: 10. DNA of the CDR3: TGCGCCAGCAGCTCACTAGCGTACGGGGGTAATGAGCAGTTCTTC. Protein product: CASSSLAYGGNEQFF.

The sample holds many counts of this clonotype. The chain has TRBV3-1 and TRBJ2-2, with a possible D match to TRBD1 (5 bases). Germline V gene data show CDR1 as LGHDT and CDR2 as YNNKEL (reference sequence). The V end was cut by 4 bases, the J end by 3 bases, with 6 bases between. The CDR3 has 13 amino acids. This CDR3 reads CASSRGYTGELFF. CDR3 DNA: TGTGCCAGCAGCCGGGGCTACACCGGGGAGCTGTTTTTT.

The chain couples TRBV5-1 to TRBJ2-5; D remains ambiguous. The CDR3 spans 12 residues. Germline CDR1 and CDR2: SGHRS and YFSETQ. V lost 1 base and J lost 5, with 6 bases in between. The CDR3 nucleotides are TGCGCCAGCAGCTTGAGGCCGGAGACCCAGTACTTC. Protein sequence: CASSLRPETQYF.

This clonotype occurred a few times. The J gene is TRBJ1-2, the V gene TRBV12-3 or TRBV12-4; D is unclear. The CDR3 contains 13 residues. Trimming removed 6 bases from V and 6 bases from J, with 14 bases in between. CDR3 nucleotides: TGTGCCAGCAGGTCTAACGGGCCCGATGGCTACACCTTC. Translated, it gives CASRSNGPDGYTF.

The table lists this clonotype with a few counts. The chain combines TRBV5-5 with TRBJ1-2; D might be TRBD1 (6 bases). CDR3 length equals 15 residues. V dropped 0 bases and J dropped 4 bases, with 13 bases sitting between them. Per the germline V gene, CDR1 is SGHKS and CDR2 is YYEKEE (reference sequence). CDR3 sequence (DNA): TGTGCCAGCAGCTTGGGCGGGGGCTCCGGCTATGGCTACACCTTC. It encodes CASSLGGGSGYGYTF.

This chain connects TRBV29-1 to TRBJ1-1; D unresolved. Germline CDR1 SQVTM, CDR2 ANQGSEA. The length of the CDR3 is 11 residues. Trimming left V 6 bases short and J 5 bases short, with 10 bases between. CDR3 in amino acids: CSVAYQTEAFF. CDR3 coding DNA: TGCAGCGTCGCCTACCAGACTGAAGCTTTCTTT.

The sample holds a few counts of this clonotype. V is TRBV28 and J is TRBJ1-5; 10 bases are shared with TRBD1. The germline V gene encodes CDR1 MDHEN and CDR2 SYDVKM. There are 16 residues in the CDR3. The ends lost 0 bases at V and 5 bases at J; junction bases unmatched: 4. The CDR3 region is CASSLWGTGVDQPQHF. In DNA form, the CDR3 reads TGTGCCAGCAGTTTATGGGGGACAGGGGTGGATCAGCCCCAGCATTTT.

This clonotype was detected a few times. The chain carries TRBV4-3 and TRBJ2-1, with 9 bases that match TRBD2. The ends lost 1 base at V and 8 bases at J; junction bases unmatched: 9. The germline V gene has CDR1 LGHNA and CDR2 YSLEER. This CDR3 has 16 residues. This chain's CDR3 is CASSQGRRGRADEQFF. The CDR3 DNA reads as TGCGCCAGCAGCCAAGGGCGTCGCGGGAGGGCCGATGAGCAGTTCTTC.

This chain joins TRBV9 and TRBJ1-1, with 8 positions matching TRBD1. V trimming: 7 bases; J trimming: 4 bases; junction bases outside the gene matches: 15. The CDR3 loop spans 16 amino acids. Looked up from germline, CDR1 is SGDLS and CDR2 is YYNGEE. The CDR3 here is CASSQGVVALRTEAFF. The CDR3 DNA follows: TGTGCCAGCTCACAGGGGGTGGTGGCTTTGCGCACTGAAGCTTTCTTT.

The genes are TRBV5-4 and TRBJ1-1, with D possibly TRBD1 on 5 matching bases. Trimming took off 4 bases at V and 3 bases at J, with 13 bases between the two ends. This CDR3 has 14 residues. Germline lookup yields CDR1 SGHNT and CDR2 YYREEE (reference sequence). The CDR3 sequence is CASSPPPGDTEAFF. CDR3 in DNA: TGTGCCAGCAGCCCCCCCCCGGGGGACACTGAAGCTTTCTTT. Full variable domain (missing parts from reference TRBV5-4 and TRBJ1-1): ETGVTQSPTHLIKTRGQQVTLRCSSQSGHNTVSWYQQALGQGPQFIFQYYREEENGRGNFPPRFSGLQFPNYSSELNVNALELDDSALYLCASSPPPGDTEAFFGQGTRLTVV.

This clonotype has a handful of counts. The chain links TRBV20-1 to TRBJ1-6; D is ambiguous. The CDR3 sequence is 11 residues long. In germline, CDR1 is DFQATT, CDR2 SNEGSKA (reference sequence). Trimming removed 7 bases at V and 6 bases at J, with 7 bases between. The CDR3 is CSVLSNSPLHF. DNA of the CDR3: TGCAGTGTCCTCAGTAATTCACCCCTCCACTTT.

This clonotype was counted only a few times. The rearrangement links TRBV24-1 to TRBJ2-6; TRBD1 matches at 8 bases. The CDR3 runs to 18 residues. Germline lookup yields CDR1 KGHDR and CDR2 SFDVKD. The ends lost 5 bases at V and 4 bases at J; junction bases unmatched: 12. The CDR3 reads CATSGGQGASWGANVLTF. The CDR3 DNA sequence: TGTGCCACCAGTGGGGGGCAGGGGGCTTCGTGGGGGGCCAACGTCCTGACTTTC.

This clonotype turned up a few times. This chain links TRBV5-6 with TRBJ2-5; no definite D call. The germline V and J ends were trimmed by 5 bases and 5 bases, with 19 bases remaining between them. The CDR3 totals 15 residues. Germline values: CDR1 SGHDT, CDR2 YYEEEE. The CDR3 is CASRSLPYPRETQYF. The CDR3 bases are TGTGCCAGCAGGTCGCTGCCTTACCCAAGGGAGACCCAGTACTTC.

This clonotype was observed a handful of times. The chain recombines TRBV25-1 with TRBJ2-3; maybe TRBD1 (5 bases). The CDR3 length is 15 residues. CDR1 and CDR2 (germline): MGHDK, SYGVNS. V lost 4 bases to trimming and J lost 4 bases, with 15 bases between them. CDR3 sequence: CASSVGQKSSDTQYF. DNA for the CDR3: TGTGCCAGCAGTGTAGGACAAAAGAGCTCAGATACGCAGTATTTT.

This chain connects TRBV15 to TRBJ1-1, with 9 bases matching TRBD1. Looked up from germline, CDR1 is LNHNV and CDR2 is YYDKDF (reference sequence). V shed 0 bases and J 1 base; nucleotides not matched to a gene: 3. The CDR3 consists of 16 residues. The CDR3 DNA is TGTGCCACCAGCAGAGAGGGGGGACAGGGGAACACTGAAGCTTTCTTT. Residues: CATSREGGQGNTEAFF.

This clonotype appeared a few times. The chain carries TRBV7-2 and TRBJ2-7; TRBD2 matches 12 bases. Germline V gene sequence: CDR1 SGHTA, CDR2 FQGNSA. J gave up 7 bases and V 5 bases, and 12 bases lay outside the gene matches. The CDR3 length is 16 residues. The CDR3: CASSPGGGTSGSEQYF. In DNA form, the CDR3 reads TGTGCCAGCAGCCCGGGGGGCGGGACTAGCGGGTCAGAGCAGTACTTC.

This clonotype was observed a handful of times. The chain recombines TRBV29-1 with TRBJ1-2; 12 bases map to TRBD1. Germline CDR1 and CDR2: SQVTM and ANQGSEA. This CDR3 contains 15 residues. The trim removed 4 bases at V and 3 bases at J, leaving 6 bases unmatched. CDR3 sequence reads: CSVAGTGGSDYGYTF. CDR3 DNA sequence: TGCAGCGTTGCCGGGACAGGGGGCTCAGACTATGGCTACACCTTC.

The chain joins TRBV27 to TRBJ2-2, with 8 nucleotides matching TRBD1. There are 17 residues in the CDR3. The junction had 9 bases not matched to a gene; V was cut back by 3 bases and J by 3 bases. Per germline, CDR1 MNHEY and CDR2 SMNVEV (reference sequence). The CDR3 DNA sequence: TGTGCCAGCAGTTTCTCTTCGAGGACAGGGTACACCGGGGAGCTGTTTTTT. It specifies CASSFSSRTGYTGELFF.

This clonotype came up a few times. This sequence joins TRBV28 and TRBJ2-5, with 8 positions matching TRBD1. CDR3 length: 17 residues. Germline trimming cut 3 bases from V and 2 bases from J; bases unmatched to any gene: 11. CDR1 MDHEN and CDR2 SYDVKM come from the germline V gene. The CDR3: CASSFRIRTGWQETQYF. DNA of the CDR3: TGTGCCAGCAGTTTCAGAATAAGGACAGGGTGGCAAGAGACCCAGTACTTC.

The J gene is TRBJ2-7, the V gene TRBV25-1, with D uncertain. The CDR3 covers 15 residues. V was trimmed by 7 bases and J by 3 bases, leaving 19 bases between them. Per the germline V gene, CDR1 is MGHDK and CDR2 is SYGVNS. DNA of the CDR3: TGTGCCAGCACCGAACAGAAGCCCCTATTCTACGAGCAGTACGTC. This encodes CASTEQKPLFYEQYV.